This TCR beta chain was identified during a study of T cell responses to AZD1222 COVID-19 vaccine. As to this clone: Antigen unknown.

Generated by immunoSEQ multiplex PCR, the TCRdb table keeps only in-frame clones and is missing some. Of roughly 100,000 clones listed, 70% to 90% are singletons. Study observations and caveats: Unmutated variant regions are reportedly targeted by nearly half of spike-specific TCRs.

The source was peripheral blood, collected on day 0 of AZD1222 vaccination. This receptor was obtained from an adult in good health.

The CDR3 reads CASSPVQGNTEAFF. The CDR3 nucleotides read TGTGCCAGCTCACCCGTACAGGGGAACACTGAAGCTTTCTTT. The V gene is TRBV18, the J gene TRBJ1-1; maybe TRBD1 (6 bases). There are 14 residues in the CDR3. Deletions cut 3 bases from V and 1 base from J, with 9 bases between. Germline lookup yields CDR1 KGHSH and CDR2 LQKENI. Full variable domain (remainder filled in from reference TRBV18 and TRBJ1-1): NAGVMQNPRHLVRRRGQEARLRCSPMKGHSHVYWYRQLPEEGLKFMVYLQKENIIDESGMPKERFSAEFPKEGPSILRIQQVVRGDSAAYFCASSPVQGNTEAFFGQGTRLTVV.